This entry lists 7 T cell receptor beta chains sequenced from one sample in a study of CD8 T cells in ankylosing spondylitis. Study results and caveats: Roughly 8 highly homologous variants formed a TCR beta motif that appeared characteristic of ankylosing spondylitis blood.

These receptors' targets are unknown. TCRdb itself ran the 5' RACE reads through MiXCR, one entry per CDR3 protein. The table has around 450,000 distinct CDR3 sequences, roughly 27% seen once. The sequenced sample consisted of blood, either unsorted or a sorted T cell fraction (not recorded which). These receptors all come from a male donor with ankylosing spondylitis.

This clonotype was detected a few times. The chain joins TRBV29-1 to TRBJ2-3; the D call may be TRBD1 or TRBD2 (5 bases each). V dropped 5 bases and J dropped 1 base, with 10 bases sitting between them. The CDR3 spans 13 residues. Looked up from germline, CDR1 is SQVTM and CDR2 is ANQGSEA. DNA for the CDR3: TGCAGCGTTTCCCGGGACGGCACAGATACGCAGTATTTT. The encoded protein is CSVSRDGTDTQYF.

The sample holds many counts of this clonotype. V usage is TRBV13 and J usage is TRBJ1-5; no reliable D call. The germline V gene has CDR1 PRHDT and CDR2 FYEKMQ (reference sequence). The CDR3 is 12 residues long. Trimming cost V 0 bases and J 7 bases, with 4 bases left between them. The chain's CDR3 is CASSLGRQPQHF. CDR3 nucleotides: TGTGCCAGCAGCTTAGGGAGACAGCCCCAGCATTTT.

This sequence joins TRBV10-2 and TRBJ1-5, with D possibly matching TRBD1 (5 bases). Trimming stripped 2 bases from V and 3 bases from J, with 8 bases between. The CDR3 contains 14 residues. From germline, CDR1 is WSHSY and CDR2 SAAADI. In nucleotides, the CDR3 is TGCGCCAGCAGTGAGAGGGGATACAATCAGCCCCAGCATTTT. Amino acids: CASSERGYNQPQHF.

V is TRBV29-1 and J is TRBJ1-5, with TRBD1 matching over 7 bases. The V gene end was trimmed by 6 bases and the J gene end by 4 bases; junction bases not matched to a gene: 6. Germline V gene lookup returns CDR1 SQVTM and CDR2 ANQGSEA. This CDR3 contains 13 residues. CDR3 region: CSVSPGQNQPQHF. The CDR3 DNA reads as TGCAGCGTAAGCCCGGGACAGAATCAGCCCCAGCATTTT.

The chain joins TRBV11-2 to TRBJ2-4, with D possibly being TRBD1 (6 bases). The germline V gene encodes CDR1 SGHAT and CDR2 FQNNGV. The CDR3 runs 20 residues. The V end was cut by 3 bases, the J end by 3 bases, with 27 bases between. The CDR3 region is CASSLIQGFSKTIIKNIQYF. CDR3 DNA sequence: TGTGCCAGCAGCTTGATACAGGGCTTCAGCAAGACTATAATCAAAAACATTCAGTACTTC.

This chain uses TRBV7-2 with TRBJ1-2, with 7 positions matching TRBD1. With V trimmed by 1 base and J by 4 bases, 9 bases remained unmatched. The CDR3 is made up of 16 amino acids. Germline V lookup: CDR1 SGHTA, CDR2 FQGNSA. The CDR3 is CASSLDVQGGLYGYTF. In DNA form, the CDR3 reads TGTGCCAGCAGCTTAGATGTCCAGGGGGGTCTCTATGGCTACACCTTC.

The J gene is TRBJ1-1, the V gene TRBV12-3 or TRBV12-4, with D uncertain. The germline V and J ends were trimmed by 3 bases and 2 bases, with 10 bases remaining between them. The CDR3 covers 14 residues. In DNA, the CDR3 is TGTGCCAGCAGTTTCAGCGGCAAAAACACTGAAGCTTTCTTT. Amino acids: CASSFSGKNTEAFF.